Each of the 10 T cell receptor beta chains below was sequenced from the same sample in a study of blood T cell repertoires in COVID-19. The repertoire was sequenced with immunoSEQ multiplex PCR; TCRdb's copy has only in-frame clones and lacks some. The sample shows nearly 350,000 clones, over 80% of them seen only once. The sample taken for sequencing was peripheral blood. The receptors stem from a woman between 50 and 59 years old with COVID-19, enrolled during active disease.

The chain couples TRBV6-5 to TRBJ2-4, with TRBD2 matching over 12 bases. The CDR3 consists of 14 residues. The J segment lost 7 bases and the V segment lost 8 bases, leaving 6 bases of the junction unmatched. Germline V gene data show CDR1 as MNHEY and CDR2 as SVGAGI. CDR3 sequence (DNA): TGTGCCAGCGCGACTAGCGGGGGATCTAACATTCAGTACTTC. This encodes CASATSGGSNIQYF.

V is TRBV18 and J is TRBJ2-7, with 11 positions matching TRBD2. This CDR3 spans 15 amino acids. The germline CDR1 and CDR2 sequences are KGHSH and LQKENI. The J segment lost 6 bases and the V segment lost 6 bases, leaving 10 bases of the junction unmatched. CDR3 sequence reads: CASSRTLAGEVEQYF. The CDR3 nucleotides read TGTGCCAGCTCCCGAACACTAGCGGGGGAGGTCGAGCAGTACTTC.

The chain employs TRBV5-8 and TRBJ2-1; D perhaps matches TRBD2 (6 bases). Germline V lookup: CDR1 SGHTS, CDR2 YDEGEE. This CDR3 comprises 17 residues. Trimming shortened V by 4 bases and J by 0 bases, and 17 bases separated the two germline ends. CDR3 region: CASSLPGTPSSYNEQFF. CDR3 DNA sequence: TGTGCCAGCAGCCTCCCCGGGACTCCGAGCTCCTACAATGAGCAGTTCTTC.

This chain uses TRBV5-1 with TRBJ1-4; D is undetermined. The germline V gene encodes CDR1 SGHRS and CDR2 YFSETQ. The CDR3 sequence is 15 residues long. V was clipped by 0 bases and J by 4 bases, with 10 bases between them. CDR3 in DNA: TGCGCCAGCAGCTTGGATGGTCAGTTTAATGAAAAACTGTTTTTT. This encodes CASSLDGQFNEKLFF.

This chain joins TRBV27 and TRBJ2-1, with D perhaps matching TRBD2 (6 bases). CDR3 length equals 15 residues. CDR1 is MNHEY and CDR2 is SMNVEV in the germline V gene (reference sequence). Trimming pared 3 bases from V and 1 base from J, leaving 10 bases between. The CDR3 nucleotides read TGTGCCAGCAGTTTCTACGGGAGTTCCTACAATGAGCAGTTCTTC. It yields the protein CASSFYGSSYNEQFF.

The chain is built from TRBV9 and TRBJ2-1, with 10 nucleotides matching TRBD2. V trimming: 0 bases; J trimming: 5 bases; junction bases outside the gene matches: 8. This CDR3 has 17 amino acids. In germline, CDR1 is SGDLS, CDR2 YYNGEE. CDR3 region: CASSVDGTSVVDNEQFF. The CDR3 coding sequence is TGTGCCAGCAGCGTAGACGGGACTAGCGTAGTCGACAATGAGCAGTTCTTC.

V is TRBV5-6 and J is TRBJ2-1; 9 bases align to TRBD2. CDR3 length: 16 residues. The trim removed 4 bases at V and 5 bases at J, leaving 10 bases unmatched. The V gene's germline CDR1 is SGHDT and CDR2 YYEEEE. The CDR3 nucleotides read TGTGCCAGCAGCCTTATTAGCGGGGGAAACCACAATGAGCAGTTCTTC. Amino acid sequence: CASSLISGGNHNEQFF.

Only one count was recorded for this clone. The chain combines TRBV7-9 with TRBJ2-5, with D perhaps TRBD1 (5 bases). The CDR3 extends over 15 amino acids. Germline CDR1 is SEHNR and CDR2 is FQNEAQ (reference sequence). With 5 bases removed from V and 0 bases from J, the gap between germline ends came to 13 bases. The CDR3 nucleotides read TGTGCCAGCAGCGACGCGTGGACACACCAAGAGACCCAGTACTTC. It specifies CASSDAWTHQETQYF.

J is TRBJ2-3 and V is TRBV4-1, with TRBD2 matching 12 bases. V lost 5 bases and J lost 2; bases outside the gene matches: 8. The CDR3 runs to 17 residues. Germline V gene sequence: CDR1 MGHRA, CDR2 YSYEKL. This chain's CDR3 is CASSSYLAGGSTDTQYF. Here the CDR3 DNA reads TGCGCCAGCAGCAGTTATCTAGCGGGAGGGTCCACAGATACGCAGTATTTT.

This chain joins TRBV7-6 and TRBJ2-5; D ambiguous. The germline CDR1 and CDR2 sequences are SGHVS and FNYEAQ. This CDR3 contains 13 residues. The V end lost 1 base, the J end lost 2 bases, and 5 bases lay between the germline ends. CDR3 amino acids: CASSLGLQETQYF. CDR3 coding DNA: TGTGCCAGCAGCTTAGGTCTTCAAGAGACCCAGTACTTC.